This is a list of T cell receptor beta chains from one sample in a study of cytomegalovirus exposure and HLA in healthy donors. Profiling relied on immunoSEQ multiplex PCR, and the TCRdb table lists in-frame clones only, not all of them. This table lists over 65,000 clones. The sample taken for sequencing was PBMCs. These receptors were taken from a woman between 25 and 40 years old in good health and CMV-seronegative. CDR3s include the opening cysteine and the closing phenylalanine or tryptophan. D genes are given only for firm matches.

v_call	d_call	j_call	cdr3_nt	cdr3_aa
TRBV19	TRBD1	TRBJ2-1	TGTGCCAGTAGTAAACTCGGGACAGGGGTGTTCAATGAGCAGTTCTTC	CASSKLGTGVFNEQFF
TRBV5-1	.	TRBJ2-7	TGCGCCAGCAGCTTGGAAGGGACAAGCTCCTACGAGCAGTACTTC	CASSLEGTSSYEQYF
TRBV18	.	TRBJ1-3	TGTGCCAGCTCACCACGCCGGGACTCTGGAAACACCATATATTTT	CASSPRRDSGNTIYF
TRBV19	TRBD2	TRBJ2-1	TGTGCCAGTAGTGATGGACTAGCGGGGGGTTACAATGAGCAGTTCTTC	CASSDGLAGGYNEQFF
TRBV28	.	TRBJ1-2	TGTGCCAGCAGTTCAACAGGGTTCCCCTATGGCTACACCTTC	CASSSTGFPYGYTF
TRBV29-1	TRBD2	TRBJ2-1	TGCAGCGTTGGGGCTAGCGGGAGATCTGACAATGAGCAGTTCTTC	CSVGASGRSDNEQFF
TRBV30	TRBD1	TRBJ1-1	TGTGCCTGGAGTTGGGACAGGGGGCCAAACACTGAAGCTTTCTTT	CAWSWDRGPNTEAFF
TRBV27	.	TRBJ1-5	TGTGCCAGCAGTTTTACGGGTCAGCCCCAGCATTTT	CASSFTGQPQHF
TRBV6-1	.	TRBJ1-2	TGTGCCAGCAGGCTCGACAGAACATATGGCTACACCTTC	CASRLDRTYGYTF
TRBV7-2	.	TRBJ1-2	TGTGCCAGCAGCCCCCCAGGGAACTATGGCTACACCTTC	CASSPPGNYGYTF
TRBV7-2	TRBD1	TRBJ2-7	TGTGCCAGCAGCCAAGGGACAGGGGGCCCCTACGAGCAGTACTTC	CASSQGTGGPYEQYF
TRBV7-2	TRBD2	TRBJ2-3	TGTGCCAGCAGCTTAGCGGGGGGGGATACGCAGTATTTT	CASSLAGGDTQYF
TRBV6-5	.	TRBJ2-7	TGTGCCAGCAGTTACTCTCAGGGCTACGAGCAGTACTTC	CASSYSQGYEQYF
TRBV12-5	.	TRBJ1-1	TGTGCTAGTGGTCCCAAATCAGGTTTGAACACTGAAGCTTTCTTT	CASGPKSGLNTEAFF
TRBV5-1	TRBD1	TRBJ1-4	TGCGCCAGCAGGGATACAGGGGGGGTTAATGAAAAACTGTTTTTT	CASRDTGGVNEKLFF
TRBV29-1	.	TRBJ1-4	TGCAGCGTTGGTCTGGACAGCCAAACCCAGGAAAAACTGTTTTTT	CSVGLDSQTQEKLFF
TRBV6-5	.	TRBJ2-1	TGTGCCAGCAGTTACTCGAGAACTAGGAACAATGAGCAGTTCTTC	CASSYSRTRNNEQFF
TRBV5-1	.	TRBJ1-2	TGCGCCAGCAGCTTGCACCTTAGTCTACAGGGTGCCGCTTATGGCTACACCTTC	CASSLHLSLQGAAYGYTF
TRBV5-5	TRBD1	TRBJ2-3	TGTGCCAGCAGCTTTCAGGGGGCTGGGTGGGGAGATACGCAGTATTTT	CASSFQGAGWGDTQYF
TRBV2	.	TRBJ2-3	TGTGCCAGCAGTGAGCGGAGCGAACCAGATATGCAGTATTTT	CASSERSEPDMQYF
TRBV6-1	TRBD2	TRBJ2-1	TGTGCCAGCAGGCACAGCGGGACCTACAATGAGCAGTTCTTC	CASRHSGTYNEQFF
TRBV6-1	TRBD2	TRBJ2-5	TGTGCCAGCCAGGGGGTTAGGCTAGCGGGGGGGGACCAGTACTTC	CASQGVRLAGGDQYF
TRBV6-1	TRBD1	TRBJ1-1	TGTGCCAGCAGAGCAGGGGGCAGAGCTTTCTTT	CASRAGGRAFF
TRBV18	.	TRBJ2-3	TGTGCCAGCTCACCAATTAGGGCAGGGGCAACAGATACGCAGTATTTT	CASSPIRAGATDTQYF
TRBV29-1	.	TRBJ1-1	TGCAGCGCCTCCGGCGGGAACACTGAAGCTTTCTTT	CSASGGNTEAFF
TRBV4-1	TRBD2	TRBJ2-1	TGCGCCAGCAGCCAAGACGGGAGGGGAAGTTTTTACAATGAGCAGTTCTTC	CASSQDGRGSFYNEQFF
TRBV6-5	TRBD2	TRBJ2-3	TGTGCCAGCAGAATAGCGGGGGGCTCCACAGATACGCAGTATTTT	CASRIAGGSTDTQYF
TRBV4-2	TRBD1	TRBJ2-7	TGTGCCAGCAGCCAAGCGGGGACAGGGTCCGACGAGCAGTACTTC	CASSQAGTGSDEQYF
TRBV6-5	TRBD1	TRBJ2-7	TGTGCCAGCAGACCGGGACAGGGGGCCTACGAGCAGTACTTC	CASRPGQGAYEQYF
TRBV30	.	TRBJ1-2	TGTGCCTGGAGCTCCACACACAAACCCTATGGCTACACCTTC	CAWSSTHKPYGYTF
TRBV28	.	TRBJ1-4	TGTGCCAGCAGGGACAGTCTTAATGAAAAACTGTTTTTT	CASRDSLNEKLFF
TRBV2	TRBD1	TRBJ1-6	TGTGCCAGCATCGGACAGGGTGTCACCTATAATTCACCCCTCCACTTT	CASIGQGVTYNSPLHF
TRBV6-1	.	TRBJ1-2	TGTGCCAGCAGTGAACAGGGCTCCTATGGCTACACCTTC	CASSEQGSYGYTF
TRBV2	.	TRBJ1-1	TGTGCCAGCAAAGGTAGGGGGAACACTGAAGCTTTCTTT	CASKGRGNTEAFF
TRBV29-1	.	TRBJ1-1	TGCAGCGTTGGTGAAGGGGGCACTGAAGCTTTCTTT	CSVGEGGTEAFF
TRBV5-4	.	TRBJ2-1	TGTGCCAGCAGCTTGGCGGGGGTTTTGGATGAGCAGTTCTTC	CASSLAGVLDEQFF
TRBV4-2	TRBD2	TRBJ2-1	TGTGCCAGCAGCCAAGAAGGTAGCGGGAGGGATTACAATGAGCAGTTCTTC	CASSQEGSGRDYNEQFF
TRBV5-1	TRBD1	TRBJ2-7	TGCGCCAGCAGCCGGGACAGCTCTATTACGGGGCAGTACTTC	CASSRDSSITGQYF
TRBV15	TRBD1	TRBJ1-4	TGTGCCACCAGCAGAGGAGGACAGGGGGACGAAAAACTGTTTTTT	CATSRGGQGDEKLFF
TRBV6-1	.	TRBJ2-7	TGTGCCAGCAGTTCCCGGGGCGGGGTTCCCGTAGAGCAGTACTTC	CASSSRGGVPVEQYF
TRBV4-1	.	TRBJ1-5	TGCGCCAGCAGCCAAGGGCCTGATAGCAATCAGCCCCAGCATTTT	CASSQGPDSNQPQHF
TRBV19	.	TRBJ2-1	TGTGCCAGTAGTATAGGGGGAGTCGGCTCCTACAATGAGCAGTTCTTC	CASSIGGVGSYNEQFF
TRBV10-1	TRBD1	TRBJ1-1	TGCGCCAGCAGTGAGGACAGGGGGCGCACTGAAGCTTTCTTT	CASSEDRGRTEAFF
TRBV30	.	TRBJ1-1	TGTGCCTGGAAGGCGGTTACTGAAGCTTTCTTT	CAWKAVTEAFF
TRBV27	.	TRBJ1-2	TGTGCCAGCAGTTTATCGGCGGGCTATGGCTACACCTTC	CASSLSAGYGYTF
TRBV30	.	TRBJ1-1	TGTGCCTTGGACGGACAGATGAACACTGAAGCTTTCTTT	CALDGQMNTEAFF
TRBV28	TRBD1	TRBJ1-5	TGTGCCAGCAGTTTTCGGGACAGGATACTTTATCAGCCCCAGCATTTT	CASSFRDRILYQPQHF
TRBV7-8	TRBD2	TRBJ2-3	TGTGCCAGCAGCTTAGGCCTAGCGGGGGGAACTAGCACAGATACGCAGTATTTT	CASSLGLAGGTSTDTQYF
TRBV19	.	TRBJ1-5	TGTGCCACCAACGGACAGTATAGCAATCAGCCCCAGCATTTT	CATNGQYSNQPQHF
TRBV5-5	TRBD2	TRBJ2-1	TGTGCCAGCAGCTTTACTAGCGGCTCCTACAATGAGCAGTTCTTC	CASSFTSGSYNEQFF
TRBV7-8	.	TRBJ1-1	TGTGCCAGCAGCCGTTTTCAGGGAGGGACTGAAGCTTTCTTT	CASSRFQGGTEAFF
TRBV19	TRBD2	TRBJ2-2	TGTGCCAGTAGTTCAAGCGGGAGGGAAACCGGGGAGCTGTTTTTT	CASSSSGRETGELFF
TRBV7-6	TRBD2	TRBJ2-5	TGTGCCAGCAGCTTAGGGAGTAGCGGGGGTAAAGAGACCCAGTACTTC	CASSLGSSGGKETQYF
TRBV30	.	TRBJ2-6	TGTGCCTGGAGTGTACGAAGGGGCTCTGGGGCCAACGTCCTGACTTTC	CAWSVRRGSGANVLTF
TRBV6-5	TRBD1	TRBJ1-2	TGTGCCAGCAGTGCAACCGGGACAGGGGCGTCTGGCTACACCTTC	CASSATGTGASGYTF